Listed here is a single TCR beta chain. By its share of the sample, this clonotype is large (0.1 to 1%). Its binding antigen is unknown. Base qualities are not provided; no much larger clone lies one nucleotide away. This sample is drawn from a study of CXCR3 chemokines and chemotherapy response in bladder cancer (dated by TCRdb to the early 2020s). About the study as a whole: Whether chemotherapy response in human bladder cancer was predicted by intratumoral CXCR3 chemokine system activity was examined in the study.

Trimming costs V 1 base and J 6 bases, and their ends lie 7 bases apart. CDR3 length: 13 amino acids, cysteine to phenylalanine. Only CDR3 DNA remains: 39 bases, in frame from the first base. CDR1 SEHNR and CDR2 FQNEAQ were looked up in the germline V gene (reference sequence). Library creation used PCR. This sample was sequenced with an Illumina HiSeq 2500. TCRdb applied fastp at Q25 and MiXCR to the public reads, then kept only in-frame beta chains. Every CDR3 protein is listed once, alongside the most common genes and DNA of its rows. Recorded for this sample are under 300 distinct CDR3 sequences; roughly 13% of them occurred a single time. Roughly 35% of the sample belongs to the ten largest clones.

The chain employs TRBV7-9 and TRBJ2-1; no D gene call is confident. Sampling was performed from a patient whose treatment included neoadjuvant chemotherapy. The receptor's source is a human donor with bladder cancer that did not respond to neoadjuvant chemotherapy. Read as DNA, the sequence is TGTGCCAGCAGCTTAGGTAGTCGCAATGAGCAGTTCTTC. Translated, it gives CASSLGSRNEQFF.